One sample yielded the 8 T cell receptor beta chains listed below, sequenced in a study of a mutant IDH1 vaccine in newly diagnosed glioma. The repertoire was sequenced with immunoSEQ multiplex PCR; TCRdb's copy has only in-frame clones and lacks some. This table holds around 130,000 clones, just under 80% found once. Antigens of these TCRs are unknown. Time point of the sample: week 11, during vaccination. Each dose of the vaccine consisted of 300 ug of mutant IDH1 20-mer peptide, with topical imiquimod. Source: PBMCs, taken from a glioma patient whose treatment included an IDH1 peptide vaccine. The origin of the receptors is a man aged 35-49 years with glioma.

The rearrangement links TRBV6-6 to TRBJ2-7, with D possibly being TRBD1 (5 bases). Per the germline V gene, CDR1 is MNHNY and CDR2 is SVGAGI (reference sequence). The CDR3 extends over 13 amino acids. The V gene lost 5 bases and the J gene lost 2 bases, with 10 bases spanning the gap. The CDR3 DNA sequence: TGTGCCAGCAGTGTGGACAATACCTACGAGCAGTACTTC. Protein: CASSVDNTYEQYF.

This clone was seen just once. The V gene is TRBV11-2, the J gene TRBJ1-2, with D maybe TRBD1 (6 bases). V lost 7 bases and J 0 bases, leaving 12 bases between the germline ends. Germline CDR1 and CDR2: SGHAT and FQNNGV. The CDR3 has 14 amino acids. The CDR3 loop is CASTRGGSNYGYTF. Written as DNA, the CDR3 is TGTGCCAGCACCCGAGGGGGTTCTAACTATGGCTACACCTTC.

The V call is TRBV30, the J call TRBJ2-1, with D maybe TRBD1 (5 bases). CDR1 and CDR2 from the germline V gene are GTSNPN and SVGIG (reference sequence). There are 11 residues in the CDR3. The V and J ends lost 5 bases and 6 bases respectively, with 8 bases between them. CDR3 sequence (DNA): TGTGCCTGGGACAGTCCCAATGAGCAGTTCTTC. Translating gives CAWDSPNEQFF.

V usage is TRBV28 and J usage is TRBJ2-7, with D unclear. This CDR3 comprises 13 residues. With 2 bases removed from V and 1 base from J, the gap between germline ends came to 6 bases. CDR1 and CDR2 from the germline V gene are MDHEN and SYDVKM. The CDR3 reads CASSLRVSYEQYF. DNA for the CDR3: TGTGCCAGCAGTTTAAGAGTGTCCTACGAGCAGTACTTC.

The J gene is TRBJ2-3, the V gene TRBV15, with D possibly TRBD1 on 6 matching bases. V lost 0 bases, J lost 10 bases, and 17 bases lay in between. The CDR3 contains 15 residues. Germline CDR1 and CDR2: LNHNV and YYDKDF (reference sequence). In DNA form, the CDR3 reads TGTGCCACCAGCAGAGATGGGGGCAGGGTCCCCCCGCAGTATTTT. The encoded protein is CATSRDGGRVPPQYF.

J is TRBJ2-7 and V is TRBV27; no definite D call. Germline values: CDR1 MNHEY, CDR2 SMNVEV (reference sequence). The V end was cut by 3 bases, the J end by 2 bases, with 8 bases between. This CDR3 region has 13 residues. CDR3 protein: CASSFSTAYEQYF. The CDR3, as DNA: TGTGCCAGCAGTTTTTCAACAGCCTACGAGCAGTACTTC.

The CDR3 region is CASSSGLAGSIPNTGELFF. In nucleotides, the CDR3 is TGTGCCAGCAGCTCCGGACTAGCGGGCTCCATTCCCAACACCGGGGAGCTGTTTTTT. The rearrangement uses TRBV7-2 and TRBJ2-2, with 11 bases identical to TRBD2. CDR1 and CDR2 from the germline V gene are SGHTA and FQGNSA. V gave up 4 bases and J gave up 2 bases; unmatched junction bases: 12. The CDR3 extends over 19 amino acids. The complete variable domain, with remaining parts taken from reference TRBV7-2 and TRBJ2-2, reads GAGVSQSPSNKVTEKGKDVELRCDPISGHTALYWYRQSLGQGLEFLIYFQGNSAPDKSGLPSDRFSAERTGGSVSTLTIQRTQQEDSAVYLCASSSGLAGSIPNTGELFFGEGSRLTVL.

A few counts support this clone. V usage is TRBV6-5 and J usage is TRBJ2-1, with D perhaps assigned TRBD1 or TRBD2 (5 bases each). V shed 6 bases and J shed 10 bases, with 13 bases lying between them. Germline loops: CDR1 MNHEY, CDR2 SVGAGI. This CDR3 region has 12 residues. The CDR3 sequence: CASRGVRGEQFF. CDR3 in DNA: TGTGCCAGCAGGGGGGTCCGAGGGGAGCAGTTCTTC.